Presented here are 26 T cell receptor beta chains from one specimen sequenced in a study of response to subunit inactivated influenza vaccine. TCRdb re-derived calls from the RT-PCR reads in MiXCR, one entry per CDR3 protein. Here the sample spans hundreds of thousands of distinct CDR3 sequences, approximately 7.6% being singletons. Specimen: PBMCs from blood, collected 23 months after vaccination. These receptors all stem from a man between 50 and 75 years old who received an inactivated influenza vaccine.

This clonotype was detected only a few times. V usage is TRBV24-1 and J usage is TRBJ2-5, with D possibly called TRBD1 or TRBD2 (6 bases each). CDR3 length equals 15 residues. The V gene's germline CDR1 is KGHDR and CDR2 SFDVKD. V was shortened by 2 bases and J by 7 bases, with 16 bases between the two germline ends. The CDR3 coding sequence is TGTGCCACCAGTGATTCCTCCCCAGGGGAGGCGACCCAGTACTTC. This sequence encodes CATSDSSPGEATQYF.

With regard to this clonotype: A read error is possible here, since a much larger clone lies one base away. The J gene is TRBJ2-3, the V gene TRBV12-3 or TRBV12-4, with a weak D call TRBD1 (6 bases). The CDR3 loop spans 13 amino acids. CDR3 in amino acids: CTSRGGTTDTQYF. For the CDR3, the DNA is TGTACCAGCAGAGGGGGAACCACAGATACGCAGTATTTT.

V gene TRBV5-6 combines with J gene TRBJ1-6, with TRBD1 matching over 7 bases. This CDR3 is 14 amino acids long. Germline trimming cut 2 bases from V and 10 bases from J; bases unmatched to any gene: 6. CDR1 and CDR2 from the germline V gene are SGHDT and YYEEEE. The CDR3 DNA follows: TGTGCCAGCAGCTTTTATACAGGGGTCTCACCCCTCCACTTT. Translating gives CASSFYTGVSPLHF.

This chain links TRBV4-1 with TRBJ2-7; D not resolved. The germline gives CDR1 MGHRA, CDR2 YSYEKL. Trimming took 1 base from V and 0 from J, leaving 13 bases between them. This CDR3 has 16 residues. The CDR3 region is CASSQVGPLSSYEQYF. The CDR3 bases are TGCGCCAGCAGCCAAGTAGGGCCTTTAAGCTCCTACGAGCAGTACTTC.

Of note for this clonotype: A much bigger clone sits one base away, suggesting this may be a read error. The chain employs TRBV3-1 and TRBJ1-3; D is ambiguous. CDR3 size: 16 residues. Germline V CDR1 and CDR2: LGHDT, YNNKEL (reference sequence). The CDR3 is CASSRLLVYSGNTVYF. DNA for the CDR3: TGTGCCAGCAGCCGCCTGCTAGTTTACTCTGGAAACACCGTATATTTT. The full variable domain, in which reference TRBV3-1 and TRBJ1-3 provide the parts outside the CDR3, is DTAVSQTPKYLVTQMGNDKSIKCEQNLGHDTMYWYKQDSKKFLKIMFSYNNKELIINETVPNRFSPKSPDKAHLNLHINSLELGDSAVYFCASSRLLVYSGNTVYFGEGSWLTVV.

The V call is TRBV2, the J call TRBJ2-3; 9 bases map to TRBD1. The length of the CDR3 is 15 residues. The germline gives CDR1 SNHLY, CDR2 FYNNEI. Unmatched junction bases numbered 8, after V lost 7 bases and J lost 3 bases. The CDR3 loop is CASTALGTGTDTQYF. DNA for the CDR3: TGTGCCAGCACTGCCCTTGGGACAGGGACAGATACGCAGTATTTT.

The chain uses TRBV20-1 and TRBJ2-5; D perhaps matches TRBD1 (5 bases). V lost 2 bases to trimming and J lost 9 bases, with 10 bases between them. Germline loops: CDR1 DFQATT, CDR2 SNEGSKA (reference sequence). The CDR3 contains 11 residues. The CDR3 nucleotides read TGCAGTGCTAGACCAGGGCTGTCCCAGTACTTC. Protein product: CSARPGLSQYF.

This clonotype was observed at least ten times. The chain couples TRBV12-3 or TRBV12-4 to TRBJ2-1, with 8 bases identical to TRBD2. J was trimmed by 6 bases and V by 3 bases; bases with no gene match: 7. There are 15 residues in the CDR3. The CDR3 coding sequence is TGTGCCAGCAGTTTTTGGGTAGCGGGGTCCAATGAGCAGTTCTTC. Translation gives CASSFWVAGSNEQFF.

This clonotype was observed a handful of times. The chain recombines TRBV10-3 with TRBJ2-3; 9 bases agree with TRBD1. This CDR3 has 15 amino acids. Germline trimming cut 6 bases from V and 2 bases from J; bases unmatched to any gene: 6. Germline loops: CDR1 ENHRY, CDR2 SYGVKD. In DNA form, the CDR3 reads TGTGCCATCAGGGGGGGACAGGGCCTCACAGATACGCAGTATTTT. It codes for CAIRGGQGLTDTQYF.

The CDR3 spells CASSPGPGQFVGEQFF. As DNA, the CDR3 is TGTGCCAGCAGTCCTGGACCGGGACAGTTCGTGGGTGAGCAGTTCTTC. The rearrangement uses TRBV12-3 or TRBV12-4 and TRBJ2-1; 7 nucleotides match TRBD1. The CDR3 runs 16 residues. Trimming cost V 5 bases and J 9 bases; bases outside gene matches: 16.

The chain couples TRBV4-2 to TRBJ2-4; perhaps D is TRBD1 or TRBD2 (6 bases each). This CDR3 is built from 14 residues. Trimming took off 0 bases at V and 7 bases at J, with 10 bases between the two ends. In germline, CDR1 is LGHNA, CDR2 YNFKEQ. CDR3 coding DNA: TGTGCCAGCAGCCAAGATACGGGGGCGAACATTCAGTACTTC. This sequence encodes CASSQDTGANIQYF.

This clonotype occurred many times. This chain connects TRBV7-9 to TRBJ2-3; 10 bases fit TRBD1. After removal of 5 bases from V and 1 base from J, the junction contained 3 bases not matched to a gene. Germline V lookup: CDR1 SEHNR, CDR2 FQNEAQ (reference sequence). The CDR3 has 15 amino acids. The CDR3 here is CASSPGTGGTDTQYF. In DNA form, the CDR3 reads TGTGCCAGCAGCCCCGGGACAGGGGGCACAGATACGCAGTATTTT. The whole variable domain, filled in from reference TRBV7-9 and TRBJ2-3, reads DTGVSQNPRHKITKRGQNVTFRCDPISEHNRLYWYRQTLGQGPEFLTYFQNEAQLEKSRLLSDRFSAERPKGSFSTLEIQRTEQGDSAMYLCASSPGTGGTDTQYFGPGTRLTVL.

This clonotype was recorded many times. The V and J genes are TRBV7-2 and TRBJ2-3; D ambiguous. CDR1 SGHTA and CDR2 FQGNSA come from the germline V gene. Trimming shortened V by 5 bases and J by 4 bases, and 4 bases separated the two germline ends. The CDR3 has 11 amino acids. CDR3 coding DNA: TGTGCCAGCAGCCAACCAGATACGCAGTATTTT. It codes for CASSQPDTQYF.

This clonotype was found many times. J is TRBJ2-7 and V is TRBV5-1; no reliable D call. The CDR3 has 12 residues. CDR1 is SGHRS and CDR2 is YFSETQ in the germline V gene. V was clipped by 6 bases and J by 2 bases, with 9 bases between them. The CDR3 DNA follows: TGCGCCAGCACGAACCCTCCCTACGAGCAGTACTTC. Protein: CASTNPPYEQYF.

J is TRBJ2-1 and V is TRBV27, with 11 bases identical to TRBD1. Germline CDR1 reads MNHEY; CDR2 reads SMNVEV (reference sequence). This CDR3 comprises 15 residues. With 5 bases clipped from V and 8 bases from J, the junction kept 8 bases outside the gene matches. CDR3 protein: CASSGGQGAGDEQFF. As DNA, the CDR3 is TGTGCCAGCAGTGGAGGACAGGGGGCGGGAGATGAGCAGTTCTTC.

This clonotype was counted many times. The chain uses TRBV12-3 or TRBV12-4 and TRBJ2-7, with 8 bases aligning to TRBD2. This CDR3 region has 20 residues. V lost 4 bases and J lost 2; bases outside the gene matches: 22. Here the CDR3 DNA reads TGTGCCAGCAGTTCCCAGGGCGGGAGGCCGCATAGGATTGGAGCCTACGAGCAGTACTTC. Translation: CASSSQGGRPHRIGAYEQYF.

This clonotype has ten or more counts. The rearrangement uses TRBV29-1 and TRBJ2-1; D gene unclear. Germline CDR1 SQVTM, CDR2 ANQGSEA. V was clipped by 7 bases and J by 1 base, with 8 bases between them. This CDR3 is 12 amino acids long. The CDR3 DNA follows: TGCAGCGAGAGGAGTTCCTACAATGAGCAGTTCTTC. Its translation: CSERSSYNEQFF.

This chain uses TRBV6-1 with TRBJ2-5; the D is unclear. Germline CDR1 reads MNHNS; CDR2 reads SASEGT. This CDR3 is built from 14 residues. Trimming left V 6 bases short and J 5 bases short, with 16 bases between. CDR3 in DNA: TGTGCCAGCAGCCCTCGAAGGACCGGGGAGACCCAGTACTTC. Its translation is CASSPRRTGETQYF.

This clonotype was found a few times. The V gene is TRBV18, the J gene TRBJ2-7; D unclear. Germline V gene lookup returns CDR1 KGHSH and CDR2 LQKENI. This CDR3 is built from 14 residues. V lost 0 bases and J lost 2, with 8 bases in between. CDR3 nucleotide sequence: TGTGCCAGCTCACCACCGGGCAGAGCCTACGAGCAGTACTTC. Encoded protein: CASSPPGRAYEQYF.

This clonotype was detected many times. This chain joins TRBV12-3 or TRBV12-4 and TRBJ2-5; 11 bases align to TRBD1. The CDR3 is 13 amino acids. V lost 7 bases and J lost 4; bases outside the gene matches: 2. The DNA of the CDR3 is TGTGCCAGCATGGGGACAGGGGGAGAGACCCAGTACTTC. It codes for CASMGTGGETQYF.

This clonotype was found many times. V usage is TRBV7-9 and J usage is TRBJ2-5; D remains ambiguous. The V gene's germline CDR1 is SEHNR and CDR2 FQNEAQ (reference sequence). The CDR3 spans 14 residues. Trimming stripped 2 bases from V and 4 bases from J, with 11 bases between. In nucleotides, the CDR3 is TGTGCCAGCAGCTTACAGGTTGGGTCAGAGACCCAGTACTTC. Protein sequence: CASSLQVGSETQYF.

At least ten counts were recorded for this clonotype. This chain joins TRBV5-6 and TRBJ2-7; D may be TRBD1 (6 bases). Deletions cut 4 bases from V and 4 bases from J, with 9 bases between. Per germline, CDR1 SGHDT and CDR2 YYEEEE. The CDR3 length is 12 residues. CDR3 DNA: TGTGCCAGCAGCCGGACAGATTACGAGCAGTACTTC. Residues: CASSRTDYEQYF.

This clonotype came up many times. The chain is built from TRBV27 and TRBJ1-1, with 12 positions matching TRBD1. This CDR3 has 14 amino acids. Germline V lookup: CDR1 MNHEY, CDR2 SMNVEV (reference sequence). V dropped 8 bases and J dropped 11; count of bases not matched to a gene: 12. CDR3 amino acids: CASSPGTGGISAFF. As DNA, the CDR3 is TGTGCCAGCTCACCCGGGACAGGGGGCATTTCGGCTTTCTTT.

This rearrangement joins TRBV2 to TRBJ1-3; D remains ambiguous. The CDR3 is made up of 14 amino acids. Germline V gene sequence: CDR1 SNHLY, CDR2 FYNNEI. Trimming shortened V by 4 bases and J by 0 bases, and 7 bases separated the two germline ends. The CDR3 here is CASSVIRSGNTIYF. CDR3 DNA sequence: TGTGCCAGCAGTGTCATACGCTCTGGAAACACCATATATTTT. Variable domain in full (rest from reference TRBV2 and TRBJ1-3): EPEVTQTPSHQVTQMGQEVILRCVPISNHLYFYWYRQILGQKVEFLVSFYNNEISEKSEIFDDQFSVERPDGSNFTLKIRSTKLEDSAMYFCASSVIRSGNTIYFGEGSWLTVV.

This sequence joins TRBV5-1 and TRBJ2-7, with D perhaps being TRBD1 or TRBD2 (5 bases each). CDR1 SGHRS and CDR2 YFSETQ come from the germline V gene. The CDR3 extends over 13 amino acids. Trimming shortened V by 4 bases and J by 3 bases, and 11 bases separated the two germline ends. The chain's CDR3 is CASSRGVFYEQYF. In DNA form, the CDR3 reads TGCGCCAGCAGCCGAGGGGTGTTCTACGAGCAGTACTTC.

This clonotype has more than one count but fewer than ten. V is TRBV4-2 and J is TRBJ2-3; 9 nucleotides match TRBD2. Trimming at V came to 0 bases and at J to 0 bases, leaving 16 bases not matched to a gene. The CDR3 extends over 21 amino acids. The germline V gene encodes CDR1 LGHNA and CDR2 YNFKEQ. This CDR3 reads CASSQDQWKAGGPISTDTQYF. The CDR3 bases are TGTGCCAGCAGCCAAGATCAGTGGAAAGCGGGAGGACCCATTAGCACAGATACGCAGTATTTT.